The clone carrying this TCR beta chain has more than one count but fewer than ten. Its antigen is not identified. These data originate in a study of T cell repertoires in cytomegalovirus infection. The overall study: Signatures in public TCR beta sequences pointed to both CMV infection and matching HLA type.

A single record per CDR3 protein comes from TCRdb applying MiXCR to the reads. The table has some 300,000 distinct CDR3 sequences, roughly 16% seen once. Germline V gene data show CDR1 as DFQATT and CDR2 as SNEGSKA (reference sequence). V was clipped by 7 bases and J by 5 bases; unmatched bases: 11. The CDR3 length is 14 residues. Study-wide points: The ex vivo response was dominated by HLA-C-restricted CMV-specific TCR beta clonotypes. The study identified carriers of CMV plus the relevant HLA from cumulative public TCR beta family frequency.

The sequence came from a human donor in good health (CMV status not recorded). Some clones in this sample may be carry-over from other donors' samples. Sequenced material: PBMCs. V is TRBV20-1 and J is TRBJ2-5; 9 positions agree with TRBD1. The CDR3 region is CSEGQGSSGETQYF. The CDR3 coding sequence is TGCAGTGAGGGACAGGGATCCTCGGGGGAGACCCAGTACTTC.